These T cell receptor beta chains were read from a single sample in a study of metastatic and nonmetastatic thyroid tumors. MiXCR re-clonotyped the PCR reads for TCRdb. In the table there are 20,000 or so clones, about 30% of which are singletons. What was sequenced was adjacent normal tissue. These receptor sequences come from a female donor with papillary thyroid cancer or a benign thyroid nodule (not recorded which). Some clones in this sample may be carry-over from other donors' samples. The CDR3 runs from the conserved cysteine through the conserved F or W. The D gene is left open where the match is weak. Clone sizes are given selectively: once, few, many, or a class where the clone is expanded.

j_gene: TRBJ1-2; len: 12; abundance: NA; v_gene: TRBV20-1; d_gene: NA; CDR3aa: CSARHSFYGYTF; CDR3nt: TGCAGTGCTAGACACAGCTTTTATGGCTACACCTTC
j_gene: TRBJ1-1; len: 11; abundance: many; v_gene: TRBV29-1; d_gene: TRBD1; CDR3aa: CSARTGRGAFF; CDR3nt: TGCAGCGCACGGACAGGGCGAGGAGCTTTCTTT
j_gene: TRBJ1-1; len: 14; abundance: medium-sized; v_gene: TRBV27; d_gene: TRBD1; CDR3aa: CASSPTGPRTEAFF; CDR3nt: TGTGCCAGCAGTCCGACAGGGCCGCGGACTGAAGCTTTCTTT
j_gene: TRBJ2-5; len: 12; abundance: few; v_gene: TRBV6-1; d_gene: NA; CDR3aa: CASTGNRATQYF; CDR3nt: TGTGCCAGCACCGGGAATCGCGCAACCCAGTACTTC
j_gene: TRBJ1-3; len: 15; abundance: many; v_gene: TRBV5-6; d_gene: NA; CDR3aa: CASSLTGLSGNTIYF; CDR3nt: TGTGCCAGCAGCTTGACAGGGCTCTCTGGAAACACCATATATTTT
j_gene: TRBJ1-2; len: 15; abundance: NA; v_gene: TRBV30; d_gene: TRBD1; CDR3aa: CAWSPPGTVRGGYTF; CDR3nt: TGTGCCTGGAGCCCTCCTGGGACAGTCAGGGGTGGCTACACCTTC
j_gene: TRBJ1-2; len: 13; abundance: NA; v_gene: TRBV6-1; d_gene: NA; CDR3aa: CASSRAEGGGYTF; CDR3nt: TGTGCCAGCAGCCGGGCCGAAGGGGGTGGCTACACCTTC
j_gene: TRBJ1-2; len: 15; abundance: few; v_gene: TRBV27; d_gene: NA; CDR3aa: CASSLYPDSNNGYTF; CDR3nt: TGTGCCAGCAGTCTATATCCCGACAGCAACAATGGCTACACCTTC
j_gene: TRBJ2-7; len: 16; abundance: NA; v_gene: TRBV6-1; d_gene: TRBD1; CDR3aa: CASSEALGQGTPEQYF; CDR3nt: TGTGCCAGCAGTGAAGCCCTCGGACAGGGAACTCCCGAGCAGTACTTC
j_gene: TRBJ2-3; len: 16; abundance: NA; v_gene: TRBV20-1; d_gene: TRBD2; CDR3aa: CSADRLAGASTDTQYF; CDR3nt: TGCAGTGCTGACAGACTAGCGGGGGCTAGCACAGATACGCAGTATTTT
j_gene: TRBJ2-2; len: 16; abundance: NA; v_gene: TRBV10-1; d_gene: NA; CDR3aa: CASSSLAERNTGELFF; CDR3nt: TGCGCCAGCAGTTCCTTAGCGGAGAGGAACACCGGGGAGCTGTTTTTT
j_gene: TRBJ1-2; len: 12; abundance: medium-sized; v_gene: TRBV15; d_gene: NA; CDR3aa: CATSRDGGGYTF; CDR3nt: TGTGCCACCAGCAGAGATGGGGGTGGCTACACCTTC
j_gene: TRBJ2-5; len: 14; abundance: NA; v_gene: TRBV5-1; d_gene: NA; CDR3aa: CASSFGQFQETQYF; CDR3nt: TGCGCCAGCAGCTTTGGGCAGTTTCAAGAGACCCAGTACTTC
j_gene: TRBJ2-1; len: 16; abundance: medium-sized; v_gene: TRBV2; d_gene: NA; CDR3aa: CASSEGSLADYNEQFF; CDR3nt: TGTGCCAGCAGTGAAGGTTCACTAGCAGACTACAATGAGCAGTTCTTC
j_gene: TRBJ2-3; len: 18; abundance: NA; v_gene: TRBV11-2; d_gene: NA; CDR3aa: CASSITGNGAGGTDTQYF; CDR3nt: TGTGCCAGCAGCATTACGGGGAACGGAGCAGGGGGCACAGATACGCAGTATTTT
j_gene: TRBJ2-7; len: 17; abundance: many; v_gene: TRBV5-4; d_gene: NA; CDR3aa: CASSLVKVAGSSYEQYF; CDR3nt: TGTGCCAGCAGCTTGGTCAAGGTGGCGGGGAGCTCCTACGAGCAGTACTTC
j_gene: TRBJ2-5; len: 12; abundance: NA; v_gene: TRBV28; d_gene: NA; CDR3aa: CASGMCQETQYF; CDR3nt: TGTGCCAGCGGTATGTGCCAAGAGACCCAGTACTTC
j_gene: TRBJ2-7; len: 16; abundance: few; v_gene: TRBV27; d_gene: NA; CDR3aa: CASSPGTEGSSYEQYF; CDR3nt: TGTGCCAGCAGTCCAGGGACCGAGGGAAGTTCCTACGAGCAGTACTTC
j_gene: TRBJ2-3; len: 13; abundance: medium-sized; v_gene: TRBV5-6; d_gene: NA; CDR3aa: CASSLAGTDTQYF; CDR3nt: TGTGCCAGCAGCTTGGCAGGCACAGATACGCAGTATTTT
j_gene: TRBJ2-7; len: 17; abundance: few; v_gene: TRBV6-1; d_gene: TRBD2; CDR3aa: CASRPPIGTSGTIEQYF; CDR3nt: TGTGCCAGCAGACCTCCAATAGGGACTAGCGGCACCATCGAGCAGTACTTC
j_gene: TRBJ1-5; len: 16; abundance: NA; v_gene: TRBV2; d_gene: NA; CDR3aa: CASSEAGLGSNQPQHF; CDR3nt: TGTGCCAGCAGTGAAGCCGGCCTCGGTAGCAATCAGCCCCAGCATTTT
j_gene: TRBJ1-6; len: 16; abundance: NA; v_gene: TRBV2; d_gene: NA; CDR3aa: CASSVQGIFRGSPLHF; CDR3nt: TGTGCCAGCAGTGTGCAGGGTATCTTTAGGGGCTCACCCCTCCACTTT
j_gene: TRBJ1-1; len: 15; abundance: NA; v_gene: TRBV27; d_gene: NA; CDR3aa: CASSPREGRRNKAFF; CDR3nt: TGTGCCAGCAGTCCAAGGGAAGGACGGCGCAATAAAGCTTTCTTT
j_gene: TRBJ1-2; len: 11; abundance: NA; v_gene: TRBV6-1; d_gene: NA; CDR3aa: CASHRAKGYTF; CDR3nt: TGTGCCAGTCACCGGGCCAAGGGCTACACCTTC